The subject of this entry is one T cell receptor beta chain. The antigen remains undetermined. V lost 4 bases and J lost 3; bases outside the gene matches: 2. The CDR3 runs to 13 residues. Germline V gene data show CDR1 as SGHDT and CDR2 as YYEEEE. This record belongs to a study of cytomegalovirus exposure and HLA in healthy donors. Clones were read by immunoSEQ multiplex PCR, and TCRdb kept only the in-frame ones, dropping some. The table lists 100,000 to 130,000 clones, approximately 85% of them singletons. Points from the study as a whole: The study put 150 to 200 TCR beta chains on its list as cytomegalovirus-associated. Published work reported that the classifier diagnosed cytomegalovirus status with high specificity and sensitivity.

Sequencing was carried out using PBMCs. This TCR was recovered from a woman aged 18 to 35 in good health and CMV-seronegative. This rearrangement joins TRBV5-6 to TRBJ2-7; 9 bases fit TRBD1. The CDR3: CASSRQGDYEQYF. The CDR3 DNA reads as TGTGCCAGCAGCCGACAGGGGGACTACGAGCAGTACTTC.